These 17 T cell receptor beta chains were all obtained from the same sample, sequenced in a study of cytomegalovirus exposure and HLA in healthy donors. The table came from immunoSEQ multiplex PCR; TCRdb's copy has only in-frame clones and leaves some out. The table shows roughly 350,000 clones, with 86% occurring only once. Sequencing used PBMCs. These receptors all come from a woman aged 18-29 years in good health and CMV-seronegative.

The V gene is TRBV7-2, the J gene TRBJ2-5; maybe TRBD1 (5 bases). V lost 0 bases and J lost 5, with 10 bases in between. The CDR3 sequence is 14 residues long. Germline-derived CDR1 and CDR2 are SGHTA and FQGNSA. The CDR3 nucleotides read TGTGCCAGCAGCTTAGCAGGGGTGCGGGAGACCCAGTACTTC. Its protein is CASSLAGVRETQYF.

The chain uses TRBV7-2 and TRBJ2-1; 7 bases line up with TRBD2. This CDR3 comprises 15 residues. In germline, CDR1 is SGHTA, CDR2 FQGNSA. Trimming cost V 1 base and J 3 bases; bases outside gene matches: 3. CDR3 coding DNA: TGTGCCAGCAGCTTAGGGCTAGCGGACTACAATGAGCAGTTCTTC. It is translated as CASSLGLADYNEQFF.

The V and J genes are TRBV6-1 and TRBJ2-7, with a tentative D call TRBD2 (5 bases). V was shortened by 6 bases and J by 7 bases, with 13 bases between the two germline ends. Germline assignment: CDR1 MNHNS and CDR2 SASEGT. The CDR3 length is 12 residues. CDR3 sequence (DNA): TGTGCCAGCAGCAACTCTGGGAGTGAGCAGTACTTC. As protein: CASSNSGSEQYF.

J is TRBJ2-3 and V is TRBV18, with D possibly being TRBD2 (5 bases). Trimming cost V 6 bases and J 0 bases, with 16 bases left between them. There are 16 residues in the CDR3. Per germline, CDR1 KGHSH and CDR2 LQKENI. CDR3 sequence (DNA): TGTGCCAGCTCTGCCTATATGCGGGCTAGCACAGATACGCAGTATTTT. Translation gives CASSAYMRASTDTQYF.

The chain recombines TRBV28 with TRBJ1-2; possibly TRBD1 for D (5 bases). The germline V gene has CDR1 MDHEN and CDR2 SYDVKM. The CDR3 consists of 14 residues. The V gene lost 4 bases and the J gene lost 4 bases, with 13 bases spanning the gap. The CDR3, as DNA: TGTGCCAGCAGTTCATACAGGTCCTCCTATGGCTACACCTTC. This sequence encodes CASSSYRSSYGYTF.

This chain joins TRBV11-2 and TRBJ2-1; no clear D. This CDR3 comprises 13 residues. V was pared by 0 bases and J by 9 bases, with 9 bases between. The germline CDR1 and CDR2 sequences are SGHAT and FQNNGV. DNA for the CDR3: TGTGCCAGCAGCTTAGATCGAGTTCGTGAGCAGTTCTTC. It encodes CASSLDRVREQFF.

The chain employs TRBV28 and TRBJ2-7; 7 nucleotides align to TRBD1. The ends lost 3 bases at V and 5 bases at J; junction bases unmatched: 10. The CDR3 loop spans 15 amino acids. The germline V gene has CDR1 MDHEN and CDR2 SYDVKM. CDR3 DNA: TGTGCCAGCAGTTTTGAGGGGGCGAATCTCCACGAGCAGTACTTC. Its translation is CASSFEGANLHEQYF.

The rearrangement joins TRBV20-1 to TRBJ1-3; no clear D gene. Trimming removed 6 bases at V and 8 bases at J, with 11 bases between. The CDR3 consists of 11 residues. Germline V gives CDR1 DFQATT, CDR2 SNEGSKA (reference sequence). The DNA of the CDR3 is TGCAGTGCGTCCATCGGGGACACCATATATTTT. It encodes CSASIGDTIYF.

The V gene is TRBV11-3, the J gene TRBJ2-7; tentative D call: TRBD1 (5 bases). V was cut by 5 bases and J by 3 bases, with 14 bases left in between. This CDR3 contains 14 residues. Germline-derived CDR1 and CDR2 are SGHNT and YENEEA. CDR3: CASSQSQGNYEQYF. CDR3 in DNA: TGTGCCAGCAGCCAGTCTCAGGGTAACTACGAGCAGTACTTC.

This clone was recorded only once. Here the CDR3 DNA reads TGTGCCAGCAGGCTGGACTTCGGGAATAACAATGAGCAGTTCTTC. It specifies CASRLDFGNNNEQFF. The chain joins TRBV6-5 to TRBJ2-1; D may be TRBD2 (5 bases). V was trimmed by 6 bases and J by 5 bases, leaving 17 bases between them. The CDR3 runs 15 residues. Germline V gives CDR1 MNHEY, CDR2 SVGAGI.

This chain uses TRBV5-4 with TRBJ2-2; 7 bases line up with TRBD1. V lost 0 bases, J lost 2 bases, and 1 base stayed unmatched. The CDR3 sequence is 15 residues long. The germline gives CDR1 SGHNT, CDR2 YYREEE (reference sequence). As DNA, the CDR3 is TGTGCCAGCAGCTTGGAAGGGGGCAACACCGGGGAGCTGTTTTTT. Encoded protein: CASSLEGGNTGELFF.

This chain connects TRBV18 to TRBJ2-3, with TRBD2 matching 11 bases. The CDR3 consists of 16 residues. Germline V gene lookup returns CDR1 KGHSH and CDR2 LQKENI. Germline trimming cut 3 bases from V and 5 bases from J; bases unmatched to any gene: 7. CDR3 nucleotide sequence: TGTGCCAGCTCACCGCCGACTAGCGGGATAGTAGATACGCAGTATTTT. This codes for CASSPPTSGIVDTQYF.

The chain employs TRBV11-1 and TRBJ2-7, with TRBD2 identical over 7 bases. The CDR3 covers 14 residues. The V and J ends lost 6 bases and 2 bases, in that order; junction bases with no gene match: 7. Germline V gene data show CDR1 as SGHAT and CDR2 as FQDESV (reference sequence). Written as DNA, the CDR3 is TGTGCCAGCAGAAAGGACGGGGGGACCTACGAGCAGTACTTC. Translating it yields CASRKDGGTYEQYF.

Comments on this clone: The same CDR3 arises from other DNA sequences in this sample as well. This rearrangement joins TRBV19 to TRBJ1-5, with TRBD1 matching 7 bases. The CDR3 loop spans 14 amino acids. Germline-derived CDR1 and CDR2 are LNHDA and SQIVND (reference sequence). Losses at the gene ends were 7 bases for V and 2 bases for J; bases not matched to a gene: 5. The DNA for the CDR3 is TGTGCCAGTACCCCTGGGACAGGCAATCAGCCCCAGCATTTT. It is translated as CASTPGTGNQPQHF.

This clone occurred a few times. The V gene is TRBV27, the J gene TRBJ1-1, with 7 bases fitting TRBD1. The germline V gene has CDR1 MNHEY and CDR2 SMNVEV (reference sequence). J was trimmed by 2 bases and V by 7 bases; bases with no gene match: 4. The CDR3 is 13 residues long. The CDR3 loop is CASTRTGNTEAFF. The CDR3 DNA reads as TGTGCCAGCACCCGGACAGGAAACACTGAAGCTTTCTTT.

This chain joins TRBV5-1 and TRBJ1-4, with 7 bases lining up with TRBD1. Germline-derived CDR1 and CDR2 are SGHRS and YFSETQ. The CDR3 consists of 14 residues. V trimming: 2 bases; J trimming: 8 bases; junction bases outside the gene matches: 6. CDR3 sequence: CASSLQGSSEKLFF. DNA of the CDR3: TGCGCCAGCAGCTTACAGGGGTCCTCAGAAAAACTGTTTTTT.

CDR3 residues: CASSSSAYEQYF. DNA of the CDR3: TGTGCCAGCAGCTCTTCGGCCTACGAGCAGTACTTC. The chain has TRBV5-6 and TRBJ2-7; D is uncertain. Germline V gene data show CDR1 as SGHDT and CDR2 as YYEEEE. The CDR3 is made up of 12 amino acids. V was cut by 3 bases and J by 2 bases, with 6 bases left in between.